This T cell receptor (beta chain) was found in a study of blood T cells in healthy people across ages. This clonotype was detected a few times. It was with a sample-barcoded 5' primer and a J-beta primer mix that a second PCR of roughly 7 to 12 cycles was run. MiXCR was run by TCRdb on the 5' RACE reads, yielding one entry per CDR3 protein. The sample consists of hundreds of thousands of distinct CDR3 sequences, around 54% of them appearing once. The study recruited healthy Caucasian donors from Russia who were aged about 6 to 90. The CDR3 is made up of 16 amino acids. V shed 1 base and J shed 2 bases, with 12 bases lying between them.

The source material was blood. The clonotype comes from a man between 60 and 75 years old in good health. This rearrangement joins TRBV12-3 or TRBV12-4 to TRBJ2-1, with TRBD2 as a possible D gene (6 bases). This CDR3 reads CASSLDGTVTYNEQFF. The CDR3, as DNA: TGTGCCAGCAGTTTAGATGGGACTGTGACCTACAATGAGCAGTTCTTC.